The 31 T cell receptor beta chains listed next were all sequenced from one sample in a study of memory CD8 T cells in hepatitis C reinfection. The time point: peak reinfection, 3 to 8 weeks after reinfection detection. No in vitro expansion preceded TCR sequencing of the sorted cells. Using immunoSEQ multiplex PCR, the repertoire was profiled, and TCRdb retains in-frame clones only, with some absent. The table has 35,000 to 55,000 clones, roughly 90% seen once; the top ten hold more than 0.95%. The sample taken for sequencing was naive CD8+ T cells sorted from blood. The origin of the receptors is a young man with hepatitis C virus infection.

The CDR3 DNA reads TGCGCCAGCAGCTTAACCAGGGGGGCAGAGACCCAGTACTTC. Protein sequence: CASSLTRGAETQYF. The V gene is TRBV5-1, the J gene TRBJ2-5; the D gene is possibly TRBD1 (7 bases). The V gene's germline CDR1 is SGHRS and CDR2 YFSETQ. The CDR3 covers 14 residues. The V end was cut by 2 bases, the J end by 4 bases, with 12 bases between.

The chain carries TRBV19 and TRBJ1-1; 9 bases agree with TRBD1. The V and J ends lost 10 bases and 4 bases, in that order; junction bases with no gene match: 4. This CDR3 has 12 amino acids. The germline V gene has CDR1 LNHDA and CDR2 SQIVND (reference sequence). The CDR3 loop is CAIGTGTTEAFF. In DNA form, the CDR3 reads TGTGCCATAGGGACAGGGACCACTGAAGCTTTCTTT.

V gene TRBV18 combines with J gene TRBJ2-1; TRBD2 matches 7 bases. This CDR3 has 15 residues. J was trimmed by 2 bases and V by 3 bases; bases with no gene match: 4. The V gene's germline CDR1 is KGHSH and CDR2 LQKENI. CDR3 sequence reads: CASSPGGSPYNEQFF. DNA for the CDR3: TGTGCCAGCTCACCGGGGGGGTCCCCCTACAATGAGCAGTTCTTC.

V gene TRBV6-6 combines with J gene TRBJ2-3; maybe TRBD1 (6 bases). This CDR3 is 15 amino acids long. With 7 bases removed from V and 6 bases from J, the gap between germline ends came to 20 bases. Germline CDR1 MNHNY, CDR2 SVGAGI (reference sequence). CDR3 loop: CASTLHREILDTQYF. The CDR3, as DNA: TGTGCCAGCACCCTGCACAGGGAAATCTTGGATACGCAGTATTTT.

The J gene is TRBJ2-3, the V gene TRBV27; TRBD2 matches 11 bases. The J segment lost 4 bases and the V segment lost 3 bases, leaving 6 bases of the junction unmatched. The CDR3 covers 16 residues. CDR1 and CDR2 (germline): MNHEY, SMNVEV (reference sequence). CDR3 loop: CASSLGVLAGADTQYF. For the CDR3, the DNA is TGTGCCAGCAGTTTGGGGGTACTAGCGGGGGCAGATACGCAGTATTTT.

The J gene is TRBJ2-6, the V gene TRBV11-2, with D possibly being TRBD2 (6 bases). CDR1 is SGHAT and CDR2 is FQNNGV in the germline V gene. The CDR3 is 16 amino acids. The ends were cut back, 4 bases at V and 2 bases at J, with 12 bases in the middle. The CDR3 sequence is CASSSGGETGANVLTF. The CDR3 nucleotides are TGTGCCAGCAGCTCTGGAGGGGAAACTGGGGCCAACGTCCTGACTTTC.

The chain carries TRBV9 and TRBJ2-3; tentatively, D is TRBD2 (5 bases). The V end lost 4 bases, the J end lost 4 bases, and 13 bases lay between the germline ends. CDR3 length: 14 amino acids. Germline V gives CDR1 SGDLS, CDR2 YYNGEE. The CDR3 is CASSLGVGADTQYF. CDR3 bases: TGTGCCAGCAGCCTCGGGGTCGGGGCAGATACGCAGTATTTT.

This clone rates as medium-sized. This chain links TRBV28 with TRBJ1-1; D is undetermined. V lost 6 bases and J lost 4, with 18 bases in between. The CDR3 is 15 amino acids. Germline lookup yields CDR1 MDHEN and CDR2 SYDVKM. CDR3 protein: CASRVLVIGGTEAFF. CDR3 sequence (DNA): TGTGCCAGCAGGGTTCTTGTTATTGGCGGCACTGAAGCTTTCTTT. The variable domain in full, with the rest retrieved from reference TRBV28 and TRBJ1-1, is DVKVTQSSRYLVKRTGEKVFLECVQDMDHENMFWYRQDPGLGLRLIYFSYDVKMKEKGDIPEGYSVSREKKERFSLILESASTNQTSMYLCASRVLVIGGTEAFFGQGTRLTVV.

V usage is TRBV27 and J usage is TRBJ2-7; TRBD1 matches 9 bases. The CDR3 runs 14 residues. Germline CDR1 is MNHEY and CDR2 is SMNVEV (reference sequence). V gave up 3 bases and J gave up 3 bases; unmatched junction bases: 3. The CDR3 bases are TGTGCCAGCAGTTTCACGGGACAGGGCTACGAGCAGTACTTC. Translated, it gives CASSFTGQGYEQYF.

The chain links TRBV11-2 to TRBJ2-1, with 7 bases matching TRBD2. The CDR3 loop spans 15 amino acids. V gave up 1 base and J gave up 1 base; unmatched junction bases: 1. The germline CDR1 and CDR2 sequences are SGHAT and FQNNGV. The CDR3 loop reads CASSLAGGSYNEQFF. CDR3 nucleotide sequence: TGTGCCAGCAGCTTAGCGGGGGGTTCCTACAATGAGCAGTTCTTC.

V and J are TRBV5-1 and TRBJ2-1, with TRBD2 matching over 8 bases. V gave up 1 base and J gave up 5 bases; unmatched junction bases: 11. The germline gives CDR1 SGHRS, CDR2 YFSETQ. There are 17 residues in the CDR3. CDR3 protein: CASSLYGSGGWNNEQFF. The CDR3 DNA sequence: TGCGCCAGCAGCTTGTATGGGAGCGGGGGATGGAACAATGAGCAGTTCTTC. The entire variable domain, with the rest obtained from reference TRBV5-1 and TRBJ2-1, is as follows: KAGVTQTPRYLIKTRGQQVTLSCSPISGHRSVSWYQQTPGQGLQFLFEYFSETQRNKGNFPGRFSGRQFSNSRSEMNVSTLELGDSALYLCASSLYGSGGWNNEQFFGPGTRLTVL.

The V call is TRBV9, the J call TRBJ1-4; D unresolved. Germline CDR1 and CDR2: SGDLS and YYNGEE. V gave up 0 bases and J gave up 5 bases, with 11 bases separating them. This CDR3 has 15 residues. The CDR3 protein is CASSVEAGGNEKLFF. The CDR3 DNA follows: TGTGCCAGCAGCGTAGAAGCGGGAGGCAATGAAAAACTGTTTTTT.

The chain combines TRBV6-5 with TRBJ1-1, with D unresolved. The CDR3 is made up of 11 amino acids. The V and J ends lost 2 bases and 7 bases respectively, with 5 bases between them. Looked up from germline, CDR1 is MNHEY and CDR2 is SVGAGI. DNA of the CDR3: TGTGCCAGCAGTTACGCCGGTGAAGCTTTCTTT. Translated, it gives CASSYAGEAFF.

This clone has just a few counts. The gene calls are TRBV2 and TRBJ1-2; no firm D call. Looked up from germline, CDR1 is SNHLY and CDR2 is FYNNEI. With 0 bases removed from V and 8 bases from J, the gap between germline ends came to 16 bases. The CDR3 is 15 residues long. CDR3 sequence (DNA): TGTGCCAGCAGTGAAGCTGATGGAGCTATCGGGGGCTACACCTTC. Translating it yields CASSEADGAIGGYTF.

This rearrangement joins TRBV2 to TRBJ2-1; D remains unclear. The CDR3 is 15 amino acids. Germline V lookup: CDR1 SNHLY, CDR2 FYNNEI. Trimming took off 3 bases at V and 0 bases at J, with 9 bases between the two ends. The CDR3 loop is CASSDGSSSYNEQFF. The CDR3 nucleotides read TGTGCCAGCAGTGACGGGTCGAGCTCCTACAATGAGCAGTTCTTC.

The CDR3 bases are TGTGCCAGCAGATTTCTCGGACAGTCTACCTATGGCTACACCTTC. Its protein is CASRFLGQSTYGYTF. V and J are TRBV7-9 and TRBJ1-2; possible D gene TRBD1, 6 bases. V lost 6 bases to trimming and J lost 4 bases, with 18 bases between them. CDR3 length: 15 amino acids. Germline V gene data show CDR1 as SEHNR and CDR2 as FQNEAQ (reference sequence). The complete variable domain, with remaining parts taken from reference TRBV7-9 and TRBJ1-2, reads DTGVSQNPRHKITKRGQNVTFRCDPISEHNRLYWYRQTLGQGPEFLTYFQNEAQLEKSRLLSDRFSAERPKGSFSTLEIQRTEQGDSAMYLCASRFLGQSTYGYTFGSGTRLTVV.

This chain uses TRBV27 with TRBJ2-7; 7 nucleotides agree with TRBD1. The V gene's germline CDR1 is MNHEY and CDR2 SMNVEV (reference sequence). Trimming took 3 bases from V and 4 from J; bases not matched to a gene: 3. The CDR3 has 13 amino acids. The CDR3 DNA sequence: TGTGCCAGCAGTTTCCGACAGGGATACGAGCAGTACTTC. This gives the protein CASSFRQGYEQYF.

This chain joins TRBV20-1 and TRBJ2-7, with 8 bases aligning to TRBD1. CDR1 is DFQATT, CDR2 SNEGSKA, per germline (reference sequence). The CDR3 is made up of 11 amino acids. Trimming at V came to 5 bases and at J to 7 bases, leaving 4 bases not matched to a gene. The CDR3: CSAATGGEQYF. CDR3 DNA sequence: TGCAGTGCTGCTACAGGGGGTGAGCAGTACTTC.

J is TRBJ2-5 and V is TRBV7-3; 16 bases fit TRBD2. V was clipped by 5 bases and J by 5 bases; unmatched bases: 8. The CDR3 covers 17 residues. The germline gives CDR1 SGHTA, CDR2 FQGTGA. The CDR3 DNA reads TGTGCCAGCAGCCCCGGGACTAGCGGGAGGGTAGGGGAGACCCAGTACTTC. Encoded protein: CASSPGTSGRVGETQYF. Using reference TRBV7-3 and TRBJ2-5 for the parts outside the CDR3, the full variable domain is GAGVSQTPSNKVTEKGKYVELRCDPISGHTALYWYRQSLGQGPEFLIYFQGTGAADDSGLPNDRFFAVRPEGSVSTLKIQRTERGDSAVYLCASSPGTSGRVGETQYFGPGTRLLVL.

The chain carries TRBV9 and TRBJ2-1; 7 nucleotides align to TRBD2. CDR1 is SGDLS, CDR2 YYNGEE, per germline. Trimming removed 4 bases from V and 5 bases from J; junction bases left unmatched: 9. The CDR3 sequence is 15 residues long. CDR3 amino acids: CASSSGGFTNNEQFF. Written as DNA, the CDR3 is TGTGCCAGCAGCTCCGGGGGGTTTACCAACAATGAGCAGTTCTTC.

V and J are TRBV29-1 and TRBJ2-5; 7 bases are shared with TRBD1. The germline CDR1 and CDR2 sequences are SQVTM and ANQGSEA. The CDR3 spans 15 residues. The trim removed 3 bases at V and 2 bases at J, leaving 9 bases unmatched. The CDR3 region has the DNA TGCAGCGTTGAGATCCCGGGACAGAGGCAAGAGACCCAGTACTTC. Protein: CSVEIPGQRQETQYF.

The rearrangement uses TRBV4-1 and TRBJ1-5; no clear D. Germline assignment: CDR1 MGHRA and CDR2 YSYEKL. CDR3 length equals 14 residues. Trimming removed 4 bases at V and 4 bases at J, with 11 bases between. In DNA form, the CDR3 reads TGCGCCAGCAGCCGGTTGGCTTTTAATCAGCCCCAGCATTTT. This gives the protein CASSRLAFNQPQHF.

This sequence joins TRBV11-2 and TRBJ2-1; no definite D call. Germline CDR1 and CDR2: SGHAT and FQNNGV. This CDR3 is 12 amino acids long. Trimming pared 6 bases from V and 4 bases from J, leaving 7 bases between. The CDR3 here is CASSDSYNEQFF. The CDR3 DNA is TGTGCCAGCAGTGACTCGTACAATGAGCAGTTCTTC.

The V call is TRBV6-5, the J call TRBJ2-1; TRBD2 agrees at 10 bases. The V gene end was trimmed by 5 bases and the J gene end by 5 bases; junction bases not matched to a gene: 6. CDR3 size: 15 residues. Germline V gives CDR1 MNHEY, CDR2 SVGAGI. CDR3 sequence (DNA): TGTGCCAGCAGTCCGACTAGCGGGTATCACAATGAGCAGTTCTTC. Translated, it gives CASSPTSGYHNEQFF.

This chain connects TRBV5-6 to TRBJ2-6, with 7 bases aligning to TRBD1. The ends lost 3 bases at V and 0 bases at J; junction bases unmatched: 6. In germline, CDR1 is SGHDT, CDR2 YYEEEE. This CDR3 is 17 amino acids long. In DNA, the CDR3 is TGTGCCAGCAGCTCCGGGACAGACGCCTCTGGGGCCAACGTCCTGACTTTC. Amino acids: CASSSGTDASGANVLTF. The whole variable domain, filled in from reference TRBV5-6 and TRBJ2-6, reads DAGVTQSPTHLIKTRGQQVTLRCSPKSGHDTVSWYQQALGQGPQFIFQYYEEEERQRGNFPDRFSGHQFPNYSSELNVNALLLGDSALYLCASSSGTDASGANVLTFGAGSRLTVL.

Regarding this clone: This sample also contains other DNA sequences that code for the same CDR3. The CDR3 DNA reads TGTGCCAGCAGTCGGCAGGGGGGTGGTCAGCCCCAGCATTTT. Protein product: CASSRQGGGQPQHF. The chain recombines TRBV28 with TRBJ1-5; 7 positions agree with TRBD1. Trimming at V came to 5 bases and at J to 6 bases, leaving 7 bases not matched to a gene. Germline CDR1 MDHEN, CDR2 SYDVKM. CDR3 length equals 14 residues.

The chain combines TRBV7-2 with TRBJ2-1; D is undetermined. Germline CDR1 is SGHTA and CDR2 is FQGNSA. V was trimmed by 4 bases and J by 2 bases, leaving 6 bases between them. This CDR3 spans 13 amino acids. The DNA for the CDR3 is TGTGCCAGCAGCTCCGACACCTACAATGAGCAGTTCTTC. Its protein is CASSSDTYNEQFF.

This clone has just a few counts. The chain links TRBV6-5 to TRBJ2-5, with D hard to call. Germline CDR1 MNHEY, CDR2 SVGAGI. Trimming removed 5 bases from V and 2 bases from J, with 12 bases in between. The CDR3 is 14 amino acids. The CDR3 spells CASSRGTQQETQYF. In DNA form, the CDR3 reads TGTGCCAGCAGTAGAGGAACCCAACAAGAGACCCAGTACTTC.

The chain couples TRBV7-9 to TRBJ2-1, with D uncertain. Between the trimmed V and J ends, which lost 1 base and 10 bases, there was a span of 8 bases. CDR3 length: 12 residues. Germline lookup yields CDR1 SEHNR and CDR2 FQNEAQ (reference sequence). CDR3 in amino acids: CASSLVEEEQFF. The DNA for the CDR3 is TGTGCCAGCAGCTTAGTAGAGGAAGAGCAGTTCTTC.

The chain combines TRBV4-1 with TRBJ1-1, with unresolved D. The CDR3 has 12 residues. The V and J ends lost 3 bases and 8 bases respectively, with 10 bases between them. CDR1 is MGHRA and CDR2 is YSYEKL in the germline V gene. The CDR3 region is CASSHGVTEAFF. As DNA, the CDR3 is TGCGCCAGCAGCCACGGGGTAACCGAAGCTTTCTTT.

This clone occurred once. The chain carries TRBV13 and TRBJ1-2; 7 nucleotides line up with TRBD1. The CDR3 totals 19 residues. The germline V gene has CDR1 PRHDT and CDR2 FYEKMQ (reference sequence). With 4 bases clipped from V and 4 bases from J, the junction kept 21 bases outside the gene matches. In nucleotides, the CDR3 is TGTGCCAGCAGCTCCCAGTTAACTCATCAGGGGGAAAGCGGCTATGGCTACACCTTC. Amino acid sequence: CASSSQLTHQGESGYGYTF.